Below, 29 T cell receptor beta chains from the same sample are listed, as sequenced in a study of cytomegalovirus exposure and HLA in healthy donors. PCR used 60 Vbeta primers and 13 Jbeta primers. Method: immunoSEQ multiplex PCR; TCRdb's copy keeps in-frame clones and lacks some. The table shows roughly 160,000 clones, with roughly four fifths occurring only once. The sample comprised PBMCs. The receptors here all came from a male donor in good health and CMV-seropositive.

The gene calls are TRBV5-4 and TRBJ2-1, with D possibly TRBD2 on 5 matching bases. CDR1 and CDR2 from the germline V gene are SGHNT and YYREEE (reference sequence). With 2 bases removed from V and 7 bases from J, the gap between germline ends came to 7 bases. This CDR3 is 12 amino acids long. The CDR3 sequence is CASSFGGNEQFF. DNA of the CDR3: TGTGCCAGCAGCTTTGGAGGAAATGAGCAGTTCTTC. The whole variable domain, filled in from reference TRBV5-4 and TRBJ2-1, reads ETGVTQSPTHLIKTRGQQVTLRCSSQSGHNTVSWYQQALGQGPQFIFQYYREEENGRGNFPPRFSGLQFPNYSSELNVNALELDDSALYLCASSFGGNEQFFGPGTRLTVL.

The rearrangement uses TRBV21-1 and TRBJ2-4; TRBD2 was called by the table and not checked on the DNA. TRBV21-1 represents a pseudogene. This CDR3 has 22 amino acids. CDR3 bases: TGTGCCAGCAGCTTACCCCGTCGGGGACTAGCGGGCCTCTTGGTCGCCAAAAACAGTCAGTACTTC. It yields the protein CASSLPRRGLAGLLVAKNSQYF.

J is TRBJ1-2 and V is TRBV7-2; no reliable D call. This CDR3 has 15 amino acids. Germline V gene lookup returns CDR1 SGHTA and CDR2 FQGNSA. Trimming took 2 bases from V and 3 from J, leaving 13 bases between them. CDR3 region: CASSLSISIYYGYTF. The CDR3 DNA is TGTGCCAGCAGCTTAAGCATTTCGATCTACTATGGCTACACCTTC.

J is TRBJ1-4 and V is TRBV6-5; a possible D gene is TRBD1 (6 bases). The CDR3 is made up of 15 amino acids. Germline values: CDR1 MNHEY, CDR2 SVGAGI. The V gene lost 5 bases and the J gene lost 5 bases, with 15 bases spanning the gap. CDR3 nucleotide sequence: TGTGCCAGCAGTCGGAGGACAGTACTCAATGAAAAACTGTTTTTT. It encodes CASSRRTVLNEKLFF.

The chain couples TRBV13 to TRBJ2-1; 9 bases map to TRBD2. Germline lookup yields CDR1 PRHDT and CDR2 FYEKMQ (reference sequence). V lost 1 base, J lost 4 bases, and 8 bases stayed unmatched. This CDR3 region has 17 residues. The CDR3 reads CASSLEGQRGVYNEQFF. In nucleotides, the CDR3 is TGTGCCAGCAGCTTAGAGGGCCAGCGGGGGGTATACAATGAGCAGTTCTTC.

The V and J genes are TRBV6-5 and TRBJ1-5; 9 bases agree with TRBD1. Germline CDR1 MNHEY, CDR2 SVGAGI. With V trimmed by 6 bases and J by 9 bases, 9 bases remained unmatched. The length of the CDR3 is 14 residues. CDR3 sequence (DNA): TGTGCCAGCAGCCGGGGACAGGGTTGGCTGCCCCAGCATTTT. It is translated as CASSRGQGWLPQHF.

Details on this clone: The identical CDR3 is also encoded by other nucleotide sequences in the sample. The chain employs TRBV30 and TRBJ2-7; tentative D call: TRBD1 (8 bases). Germline CDR1 and CDR2: GTSNPN and SVGIG (reference sequence). Trimming stripped 3 bases from V and 3 bases from J, with 15 bases between. The CDR3 has 14 residues. CDR3 sequence: CAWSPQGGNYEQYF. For the CDR3, the DNA is TGTGCCTGGAGCCCACAGGGGGGGAACTACGAGCAGTACTTC.

This clone showed up just a few times. The genes are TRBV9 and TRBJ2-3, with TRBD2 matching over 8 bases. CDR1 SGDLS and CDR2 YYNGEE come from the germline V gene. V was pared by 2 bases and J by 4 bases, with 3 bases of the junction left unmatched. CDR3 length equals 14 residues. In nucleotides, the CDR3 is TGTGCCAGCAGCGTGGCTAGCGGGTCAGATACGCAGTATTTT. Its protein product is CASSVASGSDTQYF.

The genes are TRBV5-6 and TRBJ1-5; TRBD1 might be the D (6 bases). The V end lost 1 base, the J end lost 5 bases, and 10 bases lay between the germline ends. The CDR3 is 14 amino acids. Germline V lookup: CDR1 SGHDT, CDR2 YYEEEE. The chain's CDR3 is CASSLLAGDQPQHF. The CDR3 nucleotides are TGTGCCAGCAGCTTGTTGGCAGGGGATCAGCCCCAGCATTTT.

The J gene is TRBJ2-5, the V gene TRBV5-4; 7 bases fit TRBD1. The germline V gene encodes CDR1 SGHNT and CDR2 YYREEE (reference sequence). This CDR3 has 15 amino acids. J gave up 2 bases and V 2 bases, and 6 bases lay outside the gene matches. The CDR3: CASSFQGRGQETQYF. CDR3 DNA sequence: TGTGCCAGCAGCTTTCAGGGCAGGGGGCAAGAGACCCAGTACTTC.

The gene calls are TRBV30 and TRBJ1-2; 7 positions match TRBD1. The junction had 10 bases not matched to a gene; V was cut back by 2 bases and J by 7 bases. This CDR3 region has 14 residues. Per germline, CDR1 GTSNPN and CDR2 SVGIG (reference sequence). CDR3 bases: TGTGCCTGGAGTCTAATAGACAGGGCCGGTGGCTACACCTTC. The encoded protein is CAWSLIDRAGGYTF.

The chain couples TRBV28 to TRBJ2-7; maybe TRBD1 (6 bases). This CDR3 has 16 amino acids. Trimming took off 4 bases at V and 0 bases at J, with 16 bases between the two ends. Germline V gene sequence: CDR1 MDHEN, CDR2 SYDVKM. CDR3 coding DNA: TGTGCCAGCAGTTGGATGTACAGGGAGCGCTCCTACGAGCAGTACTTC. Amino acids: CASSWMYRERSYEQYF.

The V gene is TRBV2, the J gene TRBJ1-2; a possible D gene is TRBD1 (6 bases). The germline V and J ends were trimmed by 4 bases and 3 bases, with 9 bases remaining between them. Germline assignment: CDR1 SNHLY and CDR2 FYNNEI. The CDR3 is 13 residues long. This CDR3 is CASSGPGDYGYTF. As DNA, the CDR3 is TGTGCCAGCAGTGGTCCAGGGGACTATGGCTACACCTTC.

The chain joins TRBV25-1 to TRBJ1-5; D gene ambiguous. V lost 4 bases and J 4 bases, leaving 14 bases between the germline ends. The CDR3 is 15 amino acids. Germline V gene lookup returns CDR1 MGHDK and CDR2 SYGVNS. CDR3 in DNA: TGTGCCAGCAGTGGTGGTCTCCGGGGTAATCAGCCCCAGCATTTT. Protein sequence: CASSGGLRGNQPQHF.

The chain is built from TRBV27 and TRBJ2-2; the D gene is possibly TRBD1 (6 bases). The germline CDR1 and CDR2 sequences are MNHEY and SMNVEV (reference sequence). Trimming took off 1 base at V and 5 bases at J, with 8 bases between the two ends. The CDR3 is made up of 14 amino acids. CDR3 sequence reads: CASSLYRETGELFF. For the CDR3, the DNA is TGTGCCAGCAGTTTATACAGGGAGACCGGGGAGCTGTTTTTT.

The DNA of the CDR3 is TGTGCCACCAGCAGCGGGCTTGATGGGACAGGGGCTGGAGAGCAGTACTTC. This encodes CATSSGLDGTGAGEQYF. The V call is TRBV15, the J call TRBJ2-7; 10 nucleotides agree with TRBD1. The CDR3 totals 17 residues. The J segment lost 7 bases and the V segment lost 3 bases, leaving 15 bases of the junction unmatched. Germline-derived CDR1 and CDR2 are LNHNV and YYDKDF (reference sequence).

The V call is TRBV10-3, the J call TRBJ2-7, with a tentative D call TRBD2 (5 bases). The CDR3 is 15 residues long. Germline CDR1 reads ENHRY; CDR2 reads SYGVKD. V gave up 4 bases and J gave up 0 bases, with 13 bases separating them. CDR3 loop: CAISVEDLGSYEQYF. The CDR3 DNA is TGTGCCATCAGTGTGGAGGACCTCGGCTCCTACGAGCAGTACTTC.

The chain combines TRBV5-8 with TRBJ1-4; 9 bases are shared with TRBD1. The J segment lost 3 bases and the V segment lost 2 bases, leaving 2 bases of the junction unmatched. This CDR3 contains 15 residues. Germline V gene sequence: CDR1 SGHTS, CDR2 YDEGEE. DNA for the CDR3: TGTGCCAGCAGCTTCGGACAGGGGTCTAATGAAAAACTGTTTTTT. It codes for CASSFGQGSNEKLFF.

This chain uses TRBV14 with TRBJ1-1; 8 bases map to TRBD1. The V gene end was trimmed by 2 bases and the J gene end by 0 bases; junction bases not matched to a gene: 11. Germline assignment: CDR1 SGHDN and CDR2 FVKESK. This CDR3 comprises 18 residues. CDR3 sequence reads: CASSQSGTGVSLNTEAFF. The CDR3 nucleotides are TGTGCCAGCAGCCAATCCGGGACAGGTGTCTCTTTGAACACTGAAGCTTTCTTT.

The gene calls are TRBV7-2 and TRBJ1-5; D not resolved. Trimming shortened V by 1 base and J by 0 bases, and 7 bases separated the two germline ends. Germline V CDR1 and CDR2: SGHTA, FQGNSA. The CDR3 runs to 15 residues. The CDR3 coding sequence is TGTGCCAGCAGCTTAGTCCGGGTTAGCAATCAGCCCCAGCATTTT. Its protein product is CASSLVRVSNQPQHF.

CDR3 in amino acids: CASFKLPGLALETQYF. The CDR3 DNA reads as TGTGCCAGCTTCAAACTGCCGGGACTAGCTTTGGAGACCCAGTACTTC. The V and J genes are TRBV2 and TRBJ2-5; 9 bases map to TRBD2. The J segment lost 5 bases and the V segment lost 8 bases, leaving 15 bases of the junction unmatched. The CDR3 sequence is 16 residues long. The germline gives CDR1 SNHLY, CDR2 FYNNEI.

The chain recombines TRBV6-6 with TRBJ1-2, with 8 bases that match TRBD1. The CDR3 runs to 15 residues. Germline V CDR1 and CDR2: MNHNY, SVGAGI (reference sequence). Trimming took 5 bases from V and 7 from J; bases not matched to a gene: 12. In DNA form, the CDR3 reads TGTGCCAGCAGTCCCCGGGGGACAGGTGGTCGTGGCTACACCTTC. The encoded protein is CASSPRGTGGRGYTF.

The V call is TRBV7-2, the J call TRBJ2-2; 12 bases match TRBD2. The V gene's germline CDR1 is SGHTA and CDR2 FQGNSA. Germline trimming cut 5 bases from V and 5 bases from J; bases unmatched to any gene: 6. The CDR3 is 16 residues long. The CDR3 is CASSLTSGSRTGELFF. CDR3 coding DNA: TGTGCCAGCAGCCTGACTAGCGGGAGCCGTACCGGGGAGCTGTTTTTT.

This chain connects TRBV27 to TRBJ2-7; D possibly corresponds to TRBD2 (6 bases). Trimming stripped 4 bases from V and 6 bases from J, with 16 bases between. Germline V gene data show CDR1 as MNHEY and CDR2 as SMNVEV (reference sequence). This CDR3 comprises 14 residues. DNA of the CDR3: TGTGCCAGCAGTTCCGAAAGGGGACTGATCGAGCAGTACTTC. This codes for CASSSERGLIEQYF.

The J gene is TRBJ2-2, the V gene TRBV10-1; 7 bases are a match to TRBD2. Germline V gives CDR1 WNHNN, CDR2 SYGVQD (reference sequence). The CDR3 has 16 residues. The trim removed 6 bases at V and 7 bases at J, leaving 14 bases unmatched. In DNA form, the CDR3 reads TGCGCCAGCAGATATATAAGACTAGCTAGGGGCGGGGAGCTGTTTTTT. Translated, it gives CASRYIRLARGGELFF.

V and J are TRBV19 and TRBJ1-1, with unresolved D. The CDR3 extends over 13 amino acids. Trimming cost V 1 base and J 2 bases, with 5 bases left between them. Germline CDR1 LNHDA, CDR2 SQIVND (reference sequence). The CDR3 region is CASSIASNTEAFF. The CDR3 DNA reads TGTGCCAGTAGTATAGCGAGTAACACTGAAGCTTTCTTT.

The V and J genes are TRBV5-1 and TRBJ1-2; D gene unclear. This CDR3 has 13 amino acids. The germline CDR1 and CDR2 sequences are SGHRS and YFSETQ. V was trimmed by 0 bases and J by 8 bases, leaving 11 bases between them. The CDR3 nucleotides are TGCGCCAGCAGCTTGGGACACGTTCAGGGCTACACCTTC. Protein product: CASSLGHVQGYTF.

The chain couples TRBV4-1 to TRBJ2-7; 14 bases fit TRBD2. The V segment lost 4 bases and the J segment 5 bases; nucleotides outside the gene matches: 13. Germline V lookup: CDR1 MGHRA, CDR2 YSYEKL. CDR3 length: 18 residues. The CDR3 region is CASSPPGLAGGINHEQYF. The CDR3 DNA is TGCGCCAGCAGCCCCCCAGGACTAGCGGGAGGAATTAACCACGAGCAGTACTTC.

The chain carries TRBV28 and TRBJ1-2; TRBD1 matches 9 bases. The germline V gene has CDR1 MDHEN and CDR2 SYDVKM. Trimming at V came to 6 bases and at J to 8 bases, leaving 10 bases not matched to a gene. This CDR3 spans 14 amino acids. The CDR3 sequence: CASSLTGGLGGYTF. The CDR3 DNA sequence: TGTGCCAGCAGCCTGACAGGGGGACTTGGCGGCTACACCTTC.